This T cell receptor beta chain comes out of a study of shared clonotypes between healthy human individuals. The repertoire was sequenced with immunoSEQ multiplex PCR; TCRdb's copy has only in-frame clones and lacks some. The table shows about 690,000 clones, with roughly 87% occurring only once. CDR1 MGHRA and CDR2 YSYEKL come from the germline V gene. The CDR3 loop spans 14 amino acids. Deletions cut 0 bases from V and 7 bases from J, with 10 bases between. The receptor was derived from a young man in good health. Some clones in this sample may be carry-over from other donors' samples. The genes are TRBV4-1 and TRBJ2-1; a weak D match, TRBD1 (5 bases). Sequencing was performed on memory CD8+ T cells from PBMCs. Documented subset: CD45RO+ cells pooled with CCR7-negative TemRA cells. The CDR3, as DNA: TGCGCCAGCAGCCAAGAAGACAGCTATAATGAGCAGTTCTTC. This translates into CASSQEDSYNEQFF.